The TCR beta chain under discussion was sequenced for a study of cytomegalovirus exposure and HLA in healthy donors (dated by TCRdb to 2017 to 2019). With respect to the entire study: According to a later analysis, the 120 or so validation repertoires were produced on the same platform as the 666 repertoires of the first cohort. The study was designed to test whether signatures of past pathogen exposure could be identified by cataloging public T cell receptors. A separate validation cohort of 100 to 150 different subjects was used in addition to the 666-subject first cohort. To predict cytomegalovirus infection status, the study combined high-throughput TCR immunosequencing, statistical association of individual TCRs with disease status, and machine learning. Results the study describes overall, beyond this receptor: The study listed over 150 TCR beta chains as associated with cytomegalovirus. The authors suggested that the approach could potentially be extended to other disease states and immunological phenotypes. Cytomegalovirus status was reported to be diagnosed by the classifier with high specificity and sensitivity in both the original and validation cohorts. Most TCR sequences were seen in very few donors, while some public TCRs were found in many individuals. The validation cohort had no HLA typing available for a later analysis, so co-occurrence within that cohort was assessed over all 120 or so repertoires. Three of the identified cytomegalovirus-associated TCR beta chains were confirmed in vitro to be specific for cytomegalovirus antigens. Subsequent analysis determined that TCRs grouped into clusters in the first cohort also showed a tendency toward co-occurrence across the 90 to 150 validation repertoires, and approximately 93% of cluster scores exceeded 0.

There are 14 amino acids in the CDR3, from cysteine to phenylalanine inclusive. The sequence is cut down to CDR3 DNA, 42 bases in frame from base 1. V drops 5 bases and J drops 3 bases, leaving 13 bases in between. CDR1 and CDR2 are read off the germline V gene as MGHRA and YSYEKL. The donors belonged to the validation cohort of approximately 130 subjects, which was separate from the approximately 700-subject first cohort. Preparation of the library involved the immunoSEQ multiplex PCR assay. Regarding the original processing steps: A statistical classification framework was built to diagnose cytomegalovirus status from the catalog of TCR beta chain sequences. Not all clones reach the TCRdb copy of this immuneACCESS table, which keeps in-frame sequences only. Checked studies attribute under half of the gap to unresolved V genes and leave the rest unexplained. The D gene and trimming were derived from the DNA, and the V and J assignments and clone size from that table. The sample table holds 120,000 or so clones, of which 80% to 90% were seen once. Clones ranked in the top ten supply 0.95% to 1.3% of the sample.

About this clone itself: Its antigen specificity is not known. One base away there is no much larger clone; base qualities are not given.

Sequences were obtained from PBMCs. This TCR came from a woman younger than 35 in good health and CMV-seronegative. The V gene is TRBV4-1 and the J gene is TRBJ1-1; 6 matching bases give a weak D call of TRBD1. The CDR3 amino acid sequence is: CASSLQGGDTEAFF. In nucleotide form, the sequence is TGCGCCAGCAGCTTACAGGGTGGGGACACTGAAGCTTTCTTT.